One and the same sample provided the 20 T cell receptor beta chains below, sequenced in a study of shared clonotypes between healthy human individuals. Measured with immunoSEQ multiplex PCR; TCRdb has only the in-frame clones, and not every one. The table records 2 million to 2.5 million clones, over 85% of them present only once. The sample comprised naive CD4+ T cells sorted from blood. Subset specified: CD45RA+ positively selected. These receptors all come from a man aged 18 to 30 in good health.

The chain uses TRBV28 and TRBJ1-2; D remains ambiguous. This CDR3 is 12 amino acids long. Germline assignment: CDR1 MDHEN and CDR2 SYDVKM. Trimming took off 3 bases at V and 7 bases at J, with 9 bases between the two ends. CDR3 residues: CASSFAMTGYTF. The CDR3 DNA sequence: TGTGCCAGCAGTTTTGCGATGACTGGCTACACCTTC.

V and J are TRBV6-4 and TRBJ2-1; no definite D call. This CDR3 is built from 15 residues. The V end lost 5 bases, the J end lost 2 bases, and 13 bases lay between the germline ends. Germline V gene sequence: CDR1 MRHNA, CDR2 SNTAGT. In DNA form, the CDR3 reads TGTGCCAGCAGTCAAACTATTTCCGCCTACAATGAGCAGTTCTTC. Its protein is CASSQTISAYNEQFF.

The CDR3 coding sequence is TGTGCCTGGGGGAACCCCTCCCTAGGCAATCAGCCCCAGCATTTT. This sequence encodes CAWGNPSLGNQPQHF. V is TRBV30 and J is TRBJ1-5; no definite D call. Germline V gene lookup returns CDR1 GTSNPN and CDR2 SVGIG (reference sequence). Trimming took 5 bases from V and 2 from J, leaving 16 bases between them. The CDR3 extends over 15 amino acids.

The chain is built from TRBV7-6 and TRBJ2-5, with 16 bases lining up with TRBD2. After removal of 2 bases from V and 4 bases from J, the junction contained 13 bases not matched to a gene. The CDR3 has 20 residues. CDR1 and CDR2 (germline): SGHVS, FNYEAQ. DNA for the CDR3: TGTGCCAGCAGCTTAAGACTTGGGACTAGCGGGAGGGCCCCGGGAGAGACCCAGTACTTC. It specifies CASSLRLGTSGRAPGETQYF.

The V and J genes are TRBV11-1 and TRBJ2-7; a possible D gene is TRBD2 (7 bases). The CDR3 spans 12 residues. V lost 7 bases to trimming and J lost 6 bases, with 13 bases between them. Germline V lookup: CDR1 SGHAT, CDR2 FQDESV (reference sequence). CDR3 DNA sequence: TGTGCCAGCACCTCGGGGGGCAGCGAGCAGTACTTC. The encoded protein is CASTSGGSEQYF.

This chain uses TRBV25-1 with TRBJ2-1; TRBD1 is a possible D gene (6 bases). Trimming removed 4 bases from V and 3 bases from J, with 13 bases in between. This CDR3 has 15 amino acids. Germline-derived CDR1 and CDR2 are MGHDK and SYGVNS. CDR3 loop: CASSAQGGVYNEQFF. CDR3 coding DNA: TGTGCCAGCAGTGCACAAGGGGGTGTCTACAATGAGCAGTTCTTC.

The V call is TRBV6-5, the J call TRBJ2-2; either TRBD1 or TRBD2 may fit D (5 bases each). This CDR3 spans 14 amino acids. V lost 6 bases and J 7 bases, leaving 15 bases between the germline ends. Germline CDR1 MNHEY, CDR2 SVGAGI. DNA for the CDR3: TGTGCCAGCAGACTAGACAGTCTCGTCGGGGAGCTGTTTTTT. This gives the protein CASRLDSLVGELFF.

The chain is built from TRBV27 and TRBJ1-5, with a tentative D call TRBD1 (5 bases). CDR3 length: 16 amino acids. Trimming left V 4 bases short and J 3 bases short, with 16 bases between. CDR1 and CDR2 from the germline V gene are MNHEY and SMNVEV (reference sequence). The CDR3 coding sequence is TGTGCCAGCAGTTGGAGTGGGAGACAGATCAATCAGCCCCAGCATTTT. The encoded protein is CASSWSGRQINQPQHF.

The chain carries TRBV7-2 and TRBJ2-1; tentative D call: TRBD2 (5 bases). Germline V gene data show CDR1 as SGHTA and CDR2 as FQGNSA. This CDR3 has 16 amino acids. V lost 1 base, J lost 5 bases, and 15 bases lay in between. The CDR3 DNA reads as TGTGCCAGCAGCTTAGAAGCCGGACTCCCTAACAATGAGCAGTTCTTC. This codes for CASSLEAGLPNNEQFF.

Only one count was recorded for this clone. The CDR3 DNA sequence: TGCGCCAGCAGTGAGTCGGTAGTACAGGGTTACGAGCAGTACTTC. Its translation is CASSESVVQGYEQYF. J is TRBJ2-7 and V is TRBV10-1; D possibly corresponds to TRBD1 (6 bases). The CDR3 length is 15 residues. V lost 0 bases, J lost 4 bases, and 13 bases lay in between. Germline CDR1 is WNHNN and CDR2 is SYGVQD (reference sequence).

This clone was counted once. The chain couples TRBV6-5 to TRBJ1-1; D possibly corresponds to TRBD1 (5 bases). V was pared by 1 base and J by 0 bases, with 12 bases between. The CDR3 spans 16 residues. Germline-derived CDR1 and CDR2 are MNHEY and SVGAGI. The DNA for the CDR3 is TGTGCCAGCAGTTACTTGAGGTCGACAGTGAACACTGAAGCTTTCTTT. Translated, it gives CASSYLRSTVNTEAFF.

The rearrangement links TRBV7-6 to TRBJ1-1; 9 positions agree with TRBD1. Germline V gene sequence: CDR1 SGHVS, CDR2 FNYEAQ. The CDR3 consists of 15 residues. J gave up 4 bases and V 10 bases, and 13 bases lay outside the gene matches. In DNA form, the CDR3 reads TGTGCCACCCGGTTTCGTCCGGACAGGGGCACTGAAGCTTTCTTT. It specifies CATRFRPDRGTEAFF.

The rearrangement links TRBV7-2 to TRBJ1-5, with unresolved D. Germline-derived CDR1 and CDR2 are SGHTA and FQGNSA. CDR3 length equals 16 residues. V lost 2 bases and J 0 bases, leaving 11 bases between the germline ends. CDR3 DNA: TGTGCCAGCAGCTTACTCAGTGCCGTTAGCAATCAGCCCCAGCATTTT. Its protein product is CASSLLSAVSNQPQHF.

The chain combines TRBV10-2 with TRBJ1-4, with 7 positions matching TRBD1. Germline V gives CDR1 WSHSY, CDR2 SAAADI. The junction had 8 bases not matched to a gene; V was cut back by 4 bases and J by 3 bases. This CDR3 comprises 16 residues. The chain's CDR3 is CASSASQGTPNEKLFF. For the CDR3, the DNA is TGCGCCAGCAGTGCCTCACAGGGGACCCCTAATGAAAAACTGTTTTTT.

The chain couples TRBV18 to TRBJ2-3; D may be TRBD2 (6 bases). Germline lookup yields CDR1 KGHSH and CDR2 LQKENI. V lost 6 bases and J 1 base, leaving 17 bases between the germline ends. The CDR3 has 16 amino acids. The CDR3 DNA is TGTGCCAGCTCCACCGCGGGGTTCGGGGGCACAGATACGCAGTATTTT. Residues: CASSTAGFGGTDTQYF.

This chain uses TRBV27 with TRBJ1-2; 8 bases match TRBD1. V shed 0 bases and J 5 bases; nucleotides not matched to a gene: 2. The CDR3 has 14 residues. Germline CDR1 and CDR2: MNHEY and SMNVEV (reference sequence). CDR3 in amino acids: CASSLSRTGYGYTF. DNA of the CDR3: TGTGCCAGCAGTTTATCCCGGACAGGGTATGGCTACACCTTC.

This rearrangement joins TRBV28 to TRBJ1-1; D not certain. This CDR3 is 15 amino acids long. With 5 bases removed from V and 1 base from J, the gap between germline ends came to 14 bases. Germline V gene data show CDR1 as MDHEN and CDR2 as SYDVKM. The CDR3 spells CASSPFGEANTEAFF. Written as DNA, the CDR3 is TGTGCCAGCAGTCCTTTTGGGGAAGCGAACACTGAAGCTTTCTTT.

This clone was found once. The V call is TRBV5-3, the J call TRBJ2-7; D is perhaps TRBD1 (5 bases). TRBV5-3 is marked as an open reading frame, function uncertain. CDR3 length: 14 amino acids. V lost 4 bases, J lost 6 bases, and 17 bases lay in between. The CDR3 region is CARSTQVEFCEQYF. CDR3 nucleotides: TGTGCCAGAAGCACACAGGTGGAGTTCTGCGAGCAGTACTTC.

The CDR3 loop reads CAWAIQGARYEQYF. The CDR3 nucleotides are TGTGCCTGGGCAATACAGGGGGCACGGTACGAGCAGTACTTC. V gene TRBV30 combines with J gene TRBJ2-7; 9 nucleotides agree with TRBD1. Germline loops: CDR1 GTSNPN, CDR2 SVGIG (reference sequence). With 5 bases clipped from V and 4 bases from J, the junction kept 9 bases outside the gene matches. The CDR3 extends over 14 amino acids.

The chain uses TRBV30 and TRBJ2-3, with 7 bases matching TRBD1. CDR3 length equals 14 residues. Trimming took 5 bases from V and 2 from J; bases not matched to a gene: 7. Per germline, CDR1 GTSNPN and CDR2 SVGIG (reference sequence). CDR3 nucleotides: TGTGCCTGGGGTAGGGGACAGTCCACAGATACGCAGTATTTT. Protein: CAWGRGQSTDTQYF.